This is a list of T cell receptor beta chains from one sample in a study of blood T cell repertoires in COVID-19. Assay used: immunoSEQ multiplex PCR; TCRdb lists only in-frame clones, some missing. The top ten clones hold under 3% of a sample with hundreds of thousands of clones, roughly 90% of them seen once. The sequencing input was PBMCs or T cells enriched from blood (not recorded which). The receptors here all came from a young woman who had recovered from COVID-19. Both conserved end residues are part of each CDR3. The D gene is left open where the match is weak.

d_gene	v_gene	j_gene	CDR3aa
TRBD1	TRBV24-1	TRBJ2-1	CATSDFGQDYNEQFF
TRBD1	TRBV27	TRBJ1-2	CASSGTGVGGYTF
.	TRBV6-5	TRBJ2-1	CASSPWASNEQFF
TRBD1	TRBV7-9	TRBJ1-1	CASSRRQGAYTEAFF
TRBD2	TRBV27	TRBJ2-7	CASSLSSGTYEQYF
.	TRBV19	TRBJ2-7	CASSIDSAYEQYF
.	TRBV19	TRBJ1-1	CASDDRPGTEAFF
.	TRBV12-3/TRBV12-4	TRBJ2-1	CASSKQGNEQFF
TRBD2	TRBV19	TRBJ2-3	CASSGTGTSGRWFPDTQYF
.	TRBV12-3/TRBV12-4	TRBJ2-7	CASMLSGFYEQYF
.	TRBV7-8	TRBJ2-7	CASSLAAVSYEQYF
.	TRBV6-6	TRBJ1-6	CASTTPPADSPLHF
.	TRBV7-2	TRBJ1-5	CASSANREGNQPQHF
.	TRBV13	TRBJ1-1	CASSSAAGRAFF
TRBD1	TRBV30	TRBJ2-1	CAWSQDREDNEQFF